The 32 T cell receptor beta chains below all came from one sample that was sequenced in a study of T cell repertoires in cytomegalovirus infection. TCRdb passed the reads through MiXCR, listing each CDR3 protein once. The repertoire holds around 170,000 distinct CDR3 sequences, approximately 15% seen once, with 27% in the top ten. Sequenced: PBMCs. The receptor set was obtained from a human donor in good health (CMV status not recorded). Some clones in this sample may be carry-over from other donors' samples.

This clonotype was seen many times. The chain combines TRBV28 with TRBJ2-7; weak D call: TRBD1 (6 bases). The CDR3 loop spans 14 amino acids. V shed 7 bases and J shed 0 bases, with 13 bases lying between them. In germline, CDR1 is MDHEN, CDR2 SYDVKM. In DNA, the CDR3 is TGTGCCAGCAAGGGGACAATAATCTCCTACGAGCAGTACTTC. It is translated as CASKGTIISYEQYF.

Notes on this clonotype: Given a much more abundant clone one base away, this may be a read error. The rearrangement uses TRBV29-1 and TRBJ2-3, with 14 positions matching TRBD2. Germline V lookup: CDR1 SQVTM, CDR2 ANQGSEA. The CDR3 has 14 amino acids. Trimming removed 4 bases from V and 9 bases from J; junction bases left unmatched: 6. CDR3 nucleotides: TGCAGCGTTGCGACTAGCGGGAGGGCAACCACGCAGTATTTT. This encodes CSVATSGRATTQYF.

This clonotype was seen ten or more times. The chain uses TRBV7-2 and TRBJ1-5; D is unclear. Germline CDR1 is SGHTA and CDR2 is FQGNSA. Trimming took 5 bases from V and 4 from J, leaving 15 bases between them. The CDR3 is 15 residues long. The DNA of the CDR3 is TGTGCCAGCAGCCCCGCATCGACGGGGAATCAGCCCCAGCATTTT. Amino acid sequence: CASSPASTGNQPQHF.

This clonotype was counted a few times. The CDR3 sequence is CASSPTIRQGHNEQFF. The CDR3 DNA follows: TGTGCCAGCTCACCGACTATCCGACAGGGCCACAATGAGCAGTTCTTC. This sequence joins TRBV18 and TRBJ2-1, with 7 bases lining up with TRBD1. V lost 3 bases to trimming and J lost 5 bases; unmatched junction nucleotides: 10. CDR3 length equals 16 residues. Germline values: CDR1 KGHSH, CDR2 LQKENI.

This chain uses TRBV4-1 with TRBJ1-2; D unresolved. The germline gives CDR1 MGHRA, CDR2 YSYEKL. V gave up 0 bases and J gave up 8 bases, with 7 bases separating them. This CDR3 is built from 12 residues. Here the CDR3 DNA reads TGCGCCAGCAGCCAAGACCGGACGGGCTACACCTTC. Translation: CASSQDRTGYTF.

This clonotype has ten or more counts. This chain links TRBV7-2 with TRBJ2-7; the D gene is possibly TRBD2 (5 bases). Looked up from germline, CDR1 is SGHTA and CDR2 is FQGNSA. The CDR3 contains 14 residues. With 5 bases removed from V and 5 bases from J, the gap between germline ends came to 16 bases. In DNA, the CDR3 is TGTGCCAGCAGCGCGCTAGCAAGAGGCAACGAGCAGTACTTC. Its protein product is CASSALARGNEQYF.

This clonotype was detected ten times or more. The chain is built from TRBV7-8 and TRBJ2-7, with 11 bases identical to TRBD2. The V and J ends lost 5 bases and 0 bases, in that order; junction bases with no gene match: 15. Germline V gene data show CDR1 as SGHVS and CDR2 as FQNEAQ. CDR3 length equals 19 residues. The CDR3 reads CASSRLPLRLAGSSYEQYF. The DNA of the CDR3 is TGTGCCAGCAGCCGTCTCCCCCTTCGACTAGCGGGAAGCTCCTACGAGCAGTACTTC.

This clonotype was observed a single time. CDR3 nucleotides: TGTGCCAGCAGCCAAGGAGGGACTTGGGGCTACAATGAGCAGTTCTTC. This sequence encodes CASSQGGTWGYNEQFF. The rearrangement joins TRBV3-1 to TRBJ2-1; possible D gene TRBD2, 6 bases. V was pared by 1 base and J by 3 bases, with 13 bases between. This CDR3 spans 16 amino acids. Germline assignment: CDR1 LGHDT and CDR2 YNNKEL (reference sequence).

This chain links TRBV29-1 with TRBJ2-5; D ambiguous. Germline assignment: CDR1 SQVTM and CDR2 ANQGSEA. V lost 2 bases and J 5 bases, leaving 9 bases between the germline ends. This CDR3 has 12 amino acids. Here the CDR3 DNA reads TGCAGCGTTGAACCTCAAGGGGAGACCCAGTACTTC. This sequence encodes CSVEPQGETQYF.

This clonotype was seen at least ten times. This chain joins TRBV12-3 or TRBV12-4 and TRBJ1-5, with D perhaps matching TRBD1 (5 bases). Trimming removed 4 bases at V and 5 bases at J, with 15 bases between. The CDR3 sequence is 15 residues long. CDR3 sequence (DNA): TGTGCCAGCAGTTCGGGGCCAGAATTTTATCAGCCCCAGCATTTT. Amino acids: CASSSGPEFYQPQHF.

The gene calls are TRBV29-1 and TRBJ1-1, with D tentatively TRBD1 (5 bases). Germline-derived CDR1 and CDR2 are SQVTM and ANQGSEA. Trimming left V 7 bases short and J 1 base short, with 19 bases between. This CDR3 spans 15 amino acids. The CDR3 DNA is TGCAGCGCCCGACGCGGGGGATCCGAGAACACTGAAGCTTTCTTT. Translation: CSARRGGSENTEAFF.

CDR3 sequence reads: CASSPGLGNTIYF. The CDR3 coding sequence is TGTGCCAGCAGTCCGGGGCTAGGAAACACCATATATTTT. The chain links TRBV12-3 or TRBV12-4 to TRBJ1-3; weak D call: TRBD1 (5 bases). CDR3 length equals 13 residues. Trimming removed 5 bases at V and 4 bases at J, with 9 bases between.

This clonotype has ten or more counts. This chain links TRBV7-2 with TRBJ2-3, with 13 nucleotides matching TRBD2. The trim removed 5 bases at V and 0 bases at J, leaving 8 bases unmatched. The CDR3 has 18 residues. CDR1 SGHTA and CDR2 FQGNSA come from the germline V gene. The CDR3 loop is CASSPGTSGIPSTDTQYF. The CDR3 DNA sequence: TGTGCCAGCAGCCCCGGGACTAGCGGGATCCCTAGCACAGATACGCAGTATTTT.

The rearrangement joins TRBV15 to TRBJ2-3; 10 bases match TRBD2. Trimming took 1 base from V and 7 from J; bases not matched to a gene: 8. CDR1 and CDR2 from the germline V gene are LNHNV and YYDKDF (reference sequence). This CDR3 is built from 16 residues. CDR3 amino acids: CATSRVAGGPGYTQYF. CDR3 DNA sequence: TGTGCCACCAGCAGAGTAGCGGGAGGCCCCGGGTATACGCAGTATTTT.

V gene TRBV7-9 combines with J gene TRBJ1-2, with D possibly TRBD1 on 6 matching bases. V gave up 5 bases and J gave up 1 base, with 17 bases separating them. The germline V gene encodes CDR1 SEHNR and CDR2 FQNEAQ (reference sequence). This CDR3 is built from 16 residues. This CDR3 is CASSPSGGRLNYGYTF. For the CDR3, the DNA is TGTGCCAGCAGCCCGAGTGGGGGCCGACTTAACTATGGCTACACCTTC.

The sample holds many counts of this clonotype. The chain's CDR3 is CSVGDGTGYEQYF. In DNA, the CDR3 is TGCAGCGTGGGGGACGGAACAGGCTACGAGCAGTACTTC. This sequence joins TRBV29-1 and TRBJ2-7, with D tentatively TRBD1 or TRBD2 (5 bases each). The CDR3 sequence is 13 residues long. The V end lost 6 bases, the J end lost 3 bases, and 15 bases lay between the germline ends. Germline CDR1 is SQVTM and CDR2 is ANQGSEA.

The V gene is TRBV5-6, the J gene TRBJ2-7, with D possibly called TRBD1 or TRBD2 (7 bases each). CDR3 length: 14 amino acids. V lost 7 bases to trimming and J lost 5 bases, with 19 bases between them. Germline V gene lookup returns CDR1 SGHDT and CDR2 YYEEEE. CDR3 nucleotides: TGTGCCAGCTTACGGGGGGACAGTGGGCACGAGCAGTACTTC. Translated, it gives CASLRGDSGHEQYF.

This clonotype was counted many times. V gene TRBV7-2 combines with J gene TRBJ1-5; D possibly corresponds to TRBD1 (5 bases). This CDR3 has 15 amino acids. V was cut by 0 bases and J by 6 bases, with 12 bases left in between. Germline assignment: CDR1 SGHTA and CDR2 FQGNSA. CDR3 residues: CASSLAVRGGQPQHF. The CDR3 DNA reads as TGTGCCAGCAGCTTAGCGGTAAGGGGTGGTCAGCCCCAGCATTTT.

This clonotype was detected many times. The rearrangement joins TRBV5-1 to TRBJ1-1; no firm D call. The CDR3 totals 12 residues. Germline V lookup: CDR1 SGHRS, CDR2 YFSETQ. Trimming pared 0 bases from V and 4 bases from J, leaving 4 bases between. CDR3 residues: CASSLDATEAFF. CDR3 in DNA: TGCGCCAGCAGCTTGGATGCCACTGAAGCTTTCTTT. Full variable domain (missing parts from reference TRBV5-1 and TRBJ1-1): KAGVTQTPRYLIKTRGQQVTLSCSPISGHRSVSWYQQTPGQGLQFLFEYFSETQRNKGNFPGRFSGRQFSNSRSEMNVSTLELGDSALYLCASSLDATEAFFGQGTRLTVV.

This rearrangement joins TRBV5-1 to TRBJ2-7, with D possibly TRBD1 on 5 matching bases. V was shortened by 3 bases and J by 2 bases, with 9 bases between the two germline ends. Germline values: CDR1 SGHRS, CDR2 YFSETQ. The CDR3 loop spans 13 amino acids. The CDR3 nucleotides are TGCGCCAGCAGCTCGGACACTGCCTACGAGCAGTACTTC. This encodes CASSSDTAYEQYF. The whole variable domain, filled in from reference TRBV5-1 and TRBJ2-7, reads KAGVTQTPRYLIKTRGQQVTLSCSPISGHRSVSWYQQTPGQGLQFLFEYFSETQRNKGNFPGRFSGRQFSNSRSEMNVSTLELGDSALYLCASSSDTAYEQYFGPGTRLTVT.

Only a few counts were recorded for this clonotype. The chain combines TRBV20-1 with TRBJ2-5; D remains ambiguous. Germline V gene lookup returns CDR1 DFQATT and CDR2 SNEGSKA (reference sequence). Trimming took off 0 bases at V and 2 bases at J, with 10 bases between the two ends. There are 14 residues in the CDR3. The CDR3 bases are TGCAGTGCTAGAGATGGCGGCAGTCAAGAGACCCAGTACTTC. It codes for CSARDGGSQETQYF.

In its sample, this clonotype was seen many times. V and J are TRBV7-8 and TRBJ2-3; 7 bases match TRBD1. In germline, CDR1 is SGHVS, CDR2 FQNEAQ. With V trimmed by 4 bases and J by 5 bases, 9 bases remained unmatched. This CDR3 is built from 15 residues. The CDR3 DNA reads TGTGCCAGCAGCTACGACAGGGTGAAGAGAGATACGCAGTATTTT. This translates into CASSYDRVKRDTQYF.

In this sample, this clonotype turned up many times. The CDR3, as DNA: TGTGCCAGCAGCTTAAACAGCCAGGGGACTGAAGCTTTCTTT. Residues: CASSLNSQGTEAFF. The chain is built from TRBV7-2 and TRBJ1-1; D possibly corresponds to TRBD1 (6 bases). Trimming left V 2 bases short and J 5 bases short, with 12 bases between. From germline, CDR1 is SGHTA and CDR2 FQGNSA. CDR3 length equals 14 residues.

This clonotype was recorded at least ten times. The chain employs TRBV2 and TRBJ2-1; perhaps TRBD2 as D (6 bases). Between the trimmed V and J ends, which lost 2 bases and 0 bases, there was a span of 11 bases. This CDR3 is built from 16 residues. Germline-derived CDR1 and CDR2 are SNHLY and FYNNEI. The CDR3 is CASSERRGSSYNEQFF. Written as DNA, the CDR3 is TGTGCCAGCAGTGAACGACGGGGGAGCTCCTACAATGAGCAGTTCTTC.

The chain recombines TRBV19 with TRBJ1-1; D gene unclear. V gave up 3 bases and J gave up 0 bases, with 17 bases separating them. The CDR3 extends over 17 amino acids. In germline, CDR1 is LNHDA, CDR2 SQIVND (reference sequence). CDR3 sequence reads: CASSIRGIGYMNTEAFF. In DNA form, the CDR3 reads TGTGCCAGTAGTATTCGGGGTATTGGGTACATGAACACTGAAGCTTTCTTT.

This clonotype was observed many times. The chain links TRBV7-2 to TRBJ1-6; D is possibly TRBD1 (5 bases). Germline V gene lookup returns CDR1 SGHTA and CDR2 FQGNSA. The CDR3 spans 15 residues. Trimming cost V 6 bases and J 9 bases, with 18 bases left between them. The CDR3 nucleotides read TGTGCCAGCAGTATGGGTGGAGGGGCAGGTTCACCCCTCCACTTT. Translated, it gives CASSMGGGAGSPLHF.

A single count supports this clonotype. This chain uses TRBV4-3 with TRBJ1-2; D is unresolved. V lost 3 bases and J 8 bases, leaving 16 bases between the germline ends. Germline values: CDR1 LGHNA, CDR2 YSLEER. The CDR3 loop spans 14 amino acids. The CDR3 protein is CASSHPGIGQGYTF. CDR3 bases: TGCGCCAGCAGCCACCCTGGGATAGGTCAAGGCTACACCTTC.

Many counts were recorded for this clonotype. V gene TRBV7-9 combines with J gene TRBJ1-1; TRBD1 aligns across 7 bases. Germline CDR1 reads SEHNR; CDR2 reads FQNEAQ (reference sequence). Germline trimming cut 5 bases from V and 5 bases from J; bases unmatched to any gene: 14. The CDR3 is 16 amino acids. CDR3 in amino acids: CASSRGGGSHGTEAFF. CDR3 DNA: TGTGCCAGCAGCCGAGGGGGCGGGTCGCACGGGACTGAAGCTTTCTTT.

This clonotype was counted a few times. The chain combines TRBV29-1 with TRBJ2-3; D is uncertain. Germline loops: CDR1 SQVTM, CDR2 ANQGSEA. The CDR3 is made up of 11 amino acids. Trimming took off 4 bases at V and 5 bases at J, with 7 bases between the two ends. The CDR3 DNA follows: TGCAGCGTTGGGCCGCAAGATACGCAGTATTTT. The encoded protein is CSVGPQDTQYF.

V is TRBV19 and J is TRBJ1-1, with TRBD1 matching over 7 bases. V lost 8 bases to trimming and J lost 0 bases; unmatched junction nucleotides: 15. Germline values: CDR1 LNHDA, CDR2 SQIVND (reference sequence). This CDR3 is 17 amino acids long. CDR3 DNA sequence: TGTGCCAGTTCGGTGGGACAGTCCTCACGGATGAACACTGAAGCTTTCTTT. Amino acid sequence: CASSVGQSSRMNTEAFF.

This clonotype was recorded a few times. This chain connects TRBV5-1 to TRBJ1-2; D is unresolved. CDR3 length equals 11 residues. Germline V gene lookup returns CDR1 SGHRS and CDR2 YFSETQ. V shed 7 bases and J shed 2 bases, with 6 bases lying between them. The CDR3 DNA follows: TGCGCCAGCTTTGGGAACTATGGCTACACCTTC. It is translated as CASFGNYGYTF.

This clonotype was seen many times. V and J are TRBV28 and TRBJ2-7; 8 nucleotides match TRBD1. Germline V CDR1 and CDR2: MDHEN, SYDVKM. Trimming took 6 bases from V and 3 from J; bases not matched to a gene: 10. The CDR3 totals 15 residues. This chain's CDR3 is CASSRPIGQGYEQYF. DNA of the CDR3: TGTGCCAGCAGCCGACCCATAGGACAGGGCTACGAGCAGTACTTC.